The 17 T cell receptor beta chains given below trace back to one sample, sequenced in a study of T-cell reconstitution after alpha-beta-depleted transplantation in children. TCRbeta library preparation incorporated unique molecular identifiers. TCRdb reprocessed the PCR reads via MiXCR and lists one record per CDR3 protein. The sample holds about 350,000 distinct CDR3 sequences; around 16% are singletons and the top ten take around 43%. The specimen comprised PBMCs, mostly from graft donor cells, sampled 360 days after TCRalphabeta/CD19-depleted stem cell transplant. Receptors originate from a male patient between 2 and 15 years old who had a stem cell transplant for acute lymphoblastic leukemia, so the T cells may come from the graft donor.

This clonotype was picked up a small number of times. This chain uses TRBV12-3 or TRBV12-4 with TRBJ1-6; 11 bases line up with TRBD1. V was pared by 4 bases and J by 8 bases, with 7 bases of the junction left unmatched. CDR3 length equals 16 residues. In DNA form, the CDR3 reads TGTGCCAGCAGTTCCTGGACAGGGGGCTCGGATTCACCCCTCCACTTT. Translating gives CASSSWTGGSDSPLHF.

This clonotype was found a few times. CDR3: CAISEGQGLPYEQYF. In DNA form, the CDR3 reads TGTGCCATCAGTGAGGGACAGGGACTACCCTACGAGCAGTACTTC. The V gene is TRBV10-3, the J gene TRBJ2-7; D might be TRBD1 (8 bases). Trimming took off 2 bases at V and 2 bases at J, with 13 bases between the two ends. There are 15 residues in the CDR3. The germline gives CDR1 ENHRY, CDR2 SYGVKD.

This clonotype has just a few counts. The rearrangement uses TRBV20-1 and TRBJ2-4, with 11 bases fitting TRBD2. This CDR3 is 17 amino acids long. Germline-derived CDR1 and CDR2 are DFQATT and SNEGSKA (reference sequence). Losses at the gene ends were 6 bases for V and 0 bases for J; bases not matched to a gene: 10. CDR3 in DNA: TGCAGTGCCCTAATATCAGGGACTAGCGGAGCCAAAAACATTCAGTACTTC. Protein product: CSALISGTSGAKNIQYF.

J is TRBJ2-7 and V is TRBV7-2; 7 bases are shared with TRBD2. This CDR3 has 15 amino acids. Trimming cost V 3 bases and J 4 bases; bases outside gene matches: 9. CDR1 is SGHTA, CDR2 FQGNSA, per germline. The DNA for the CDR3 is TGTGCCAGCAGCTTCGCGCGGGAGCCAATATACGAGCAGTACTTC. Translation: CASSFAREPIYEQYF.

In its sample, this clonotype was seen a few times. The rearrangement joins TRBV4-3 to TRBJ2-1, with 9 bases aligning to TRBD1. Germline V gene sequence: CDR1 LGHNA, CDR2 YSLEER. CDR3 length equals 18 residues. V shed 0 bases and J 4 bases; nucleotides not matched to a gene: 10. CDR3 amino acids: CASSQDLPPGQGYNEQFF. The CDR3 DNA follows: TGCGCCAGCAGCCAAGATCTTCCACCGGGACAGGGATACAATGAGCAGTTCTTC.

This chain connects TRBV4-3 to TRBJ2-7; the match to TRBD1 covers 9 bases. Germline CDR1 LGHNA, CDR2 YSLEER. The CDR3 extends over 16 amino acids. Trimming at V came to 0 bases and at J to 4 bases, leaving 7 bases not matched to a gene. The CDR3 region has the DNA TGCGCCAGCAGCCAAGAGGGAGACAGGGGGTTGTACGAGCAGTACTTC. Residues: CASSQEGDRGLYEQYF.

This clonotype has just a few counts. V gene TRBV29-1 combines with J gene TRBJ2-7; the match to TRBD1 covers 7 bases. Per the germline V gene, CDR1 is SQVTM and CDR2 is ANQGSEA. There are 11 residues in the CDR3. J lost 6 bases, V lost 7 bases, and 6 bases had no gene match. The DNA of the CDR3 is TGCAGCGACCGACAGGGAACCGAGCAGTACTTC. It translates to CSDRQGTEQYF.

V gene TRBV29-1 combines with J gene TRBJ1-5; tentatively, D is TRBD1 (6 bases). This CDR3 has 12 residues. V shed 4 bases and J shed 5 bases, with 9 bases lying between them. Germline-derived CDR1 and CDR2 are SQVTM and ANQGSEA. CDR3 protein: CSVVQGDQPQHF. The DNA for the CDR3 is TGCAGCGTTGTACAGGGAGATCAGCCCCAGCATTTT.

The chain couples TRBV5-1 to TRBJ2-5, with TRBD2 matching over 12 bases. V was clipped by 3 bases and J by 1 base; unmatched bases: 7. CDR3 length: 17 amino acids. In germline, CDR1 is SGHRS, CDR2 YFSETQ. In DNA form, the CDR3 reads TGCGCCAGCAGCTATCCCAAGACTAGCGGGAGCCAAGAGACCCAGTACTTC. It yields the protein CASSYPKTSGSQETQYF. Variable domain in full (rest from reference TRBV5-1 and TRBJ2-5): KAGVTQTPRYLIKTRGQQVTLSCSPISGHRSVSWYQQTPGQGLQFLFEYFSETQRNKGNFPGRFSGRQFSNSRSEMNVSTLELGDSALYLCASSYPKTSGSQETQYFGPGTRLLVL.

This clonotype was recorded a few times. The chain employs TRBV7-9 and TRBJ2-7, with a weak D call TRBD1 (6 bases). Trimming removed 1 base from V and 3 bases from J, with 16 bases in between. Germline V gene lookup returns CDR1 SEHNR and CDR2 FQNEAQ (reference sequence). The CDR3 runs to 16 residues. The CDR3 sequence is CASSLDQGQPFYEQYF. For the CDR3, the DNA is TGTGCCAGCAGCTTAGACCAGGGACAACCCTTCTACGAGCAGTACTTC.

The J gene is TRBJ1-1, the V gene TRBV7-2; 9 bases fit TRBD1. The V gene end was trimmed by 8 bases and the J gene end by 5 bases; junction bases not matched to a gene: 6. The CDR3 contains 13 residues. Germline V gene sequence: CDR1 SGHTA, CDR2 FQGNSA. CDR3 sequence (DNA): TGTGCCAGCGGGACAGGGAGAGGGACTGAAGCTTTCTTT. Protein: CASGTGRGTEAFF.

This chain links TRBV4-1 with TRBJ2-1; tentative D call: TRBD2 (5 bases). Trimming left V 1 base short and J 7 bases short, with 17 bases between. CDR3 length: 16 amino acids. Per the germline V gene, CDR1 is MGHRA and CDR2 is YSYEKL. This CDR3 reads CASSQVLAPSPNEQFF. The CDR3 bases are TGCGCCAGCAGCCAAGTGTTAGCGCCCTCACCGAATGAGCAGTTCTTC.

The CDR3 coding sequence is TGCGCCAGCGGCCGGGACAGCACAGATACGCAGTATTTT. The encoded protein is CASGRDSTDTQYF. The chain employs TRBV4-3 and TRBJ2-3; D is possibly TRBD1 or TRBD2 (5 bases each). CDR1 LGHNA and CDR2 YSLEER come from the germline V gene. The V end was cut by 8 bases, the J end by 0 bases, with 9 bases between. The CDR3 consists of 13 residues.

The rearrangement links TRBV29-1 to TRBJ2-5; 7 bases are a match to TRBD2. The germline V gene has CDR1 SQVTM and CDR2 ANQGSEA. V dropped 7 bases and J dropped 5; count of bases not matched to a gene: 13. CDR3 size: 14 residues. CDR3 protein: CSAGAGRAFETQYF. CDR3 nucleotides: TGCAGCGCTGGTGCAGGGAGGGCCTTCGAGACCCAGTACTTC.

The chain recombines TRBV20-1 with TRBJ1-2, with a possible D match to TRBD1 (5 bases). V was clipped by 3 bases and J by 5 bases, with 13 bases between them. CDR1 is DFQATT and CDR2 is SNEGSKA in the germline V gene (reference sequence). CDR3 length equals 13 residues. CDR3 coding DNA: TGCAGTGCTAGTCCACAGGCGGGGTATGGCTACACCTTC. Its translation is CSASPQAGYGYTF.

The V gene is TRBV19, the J gene TRBJ2-1; D ambiguous. Germline CDR1 is LNHDA and CDR2 is SQIVND (reference sequence). The CDR3 is 15 residues long. Trimming shortened V by 3 bases and J by 6 bases, and 15 bases separated the two germline ends. The CDR3 DNA reads as TGTGCCAGTAGTATCCAGAACTTCCCCCCCAATGAGCAGTTCTTC. Protein: CASSIQNFPPNEQFF.

This clonotype was observed a few times. The chain carries TRBV29-1 and TRBJ2-5, with 9 bases identical to TRBD1. The CDR3 covers 13 residues. The V gene's germline CDR1 is SQVTM and CDR2 ANQGSEA. Trimming cost V 7 bases and J 5 bases; bases outside gene matches: 8. Here the CDR3 reads CSGHTGQGETQYF. The CDR3 DNA is TGCAGCGGGCACACAGGACAGGGGGAGACCCAGTACTTC.